This T cell receptor (beta chain) was recovered during a study of blood T cell repertoires in COVID-19. Produced via immunoSEQ multiplex PCR; TCRdb's table is partial and in-frame only. The data contain 80,000 or so clones, less than 85% of them singletons. The germline CDR1 and CDR2 sequences are MNHNY and SVGAGI (reference sequence). The trim removed 5 bases at V and 3 bases at J, leaving 5 bases unmatched. The CDR3 runs to 16 residues. Sequenced material: peripheral blood. The receptor's source is an older woman with acute or convalescent COVID-19. The rearrangement links TRBV6-6 to TRBJ2-2; 11 bases are shared with TRBD2. The CDR3 DNA reads TGTGCCAGCAGTCGATCGGGACTAGCGGACACCGGGGAGCTGTTTTTT. This sequence encodes CASSRSGLADTGELFF.